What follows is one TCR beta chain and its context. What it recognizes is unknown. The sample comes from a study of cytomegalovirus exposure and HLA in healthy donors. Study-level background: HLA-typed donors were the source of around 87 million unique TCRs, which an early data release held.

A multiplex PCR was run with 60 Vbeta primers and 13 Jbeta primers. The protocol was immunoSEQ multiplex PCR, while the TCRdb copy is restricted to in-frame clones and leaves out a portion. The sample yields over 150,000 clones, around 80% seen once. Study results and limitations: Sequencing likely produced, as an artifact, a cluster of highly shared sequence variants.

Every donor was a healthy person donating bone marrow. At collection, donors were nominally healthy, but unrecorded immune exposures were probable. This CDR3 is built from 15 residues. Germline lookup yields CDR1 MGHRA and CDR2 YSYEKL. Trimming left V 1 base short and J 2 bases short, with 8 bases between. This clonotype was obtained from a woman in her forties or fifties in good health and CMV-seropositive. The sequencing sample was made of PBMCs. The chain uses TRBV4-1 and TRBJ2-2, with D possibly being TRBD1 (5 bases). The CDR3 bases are TGCGCCAGCAGCCAAGTGACAGCCAACACCGGGGAGCTGTTTTTT. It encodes CASSQVTANTGELFF.